This T cell receptor (beta chain) was identified in a study of T cell changes during pregnancy in multiple sclerosis. CDR1 is LNHNV, CDR2 YYDKDF, per germline (reference sequence). The CDR3 totals 16 residues. V lost 5 bases, J lost 0 bases, and 16 bases lay in between. Clones were sequenced by immunoSEQ multiplex PCR, and TCRdb holds only the in-frame ones, with some missing. The data show around 78,000 clones, 93% seen once. Sequenced material: peripheral blood, taken in the second trimester of pregnancy. The receptor was derived from a female donor with multiple sclerosis, enrolled in a pregnancy study. This chain links TRBV15 with TRBJ1-1; D is unresolved. The CDR3 spells CATSLGRGGVNTEAFF. CDR3 coding DNA: TGTGCCACCAGCCTGGGTCGGGGTGGGGTGAACACTGAAGCTTTCTTT.